This passage covers 30 T cell receptor beta chains from one sample sequenced in a study of spatial heterogeneity in lung cancer. The study, taken as a whole, reports: Counts that tracked tumor mutation counts were those of expanded intratumoral alpha and beta TCRs.

The time point was: sample taken at primary tumor resection. No cognate antigen is known for these TCRs. TCRdb analysed the 5' RACE reads with MiXCR anew, one entry per CDR3 protein. The sample gives some 5,000 distinct CDR3 sequences, around 8% of which show up once; roughly 32% is in the top ten. The sample was lung tumor tissue, taken at surgery. Receptors originate from a female donor with early-stage non-small cell lung cancer.

This clonotype is medium-sized within its sample. The J gene is TRBJ2-7, the V gene TRBV12-3 or TRBV12-4, with unresolved D. This CDR3 contains 11 residues. The V end was cut by 3 bases, the J end by 6 bases, with 6 bases between. The CDR3 DNA follows: TGTGCCAGCAGTTTGCTCATCGAGCAGTACTTC. This encodes CASSLLIEQYF.

This clonotype was seen ten or more times. The chain carries TRBV12-3 or TRBV12-4 and TRBJ2-7; D unresolved. This CDR3 is built from 14 residues. V lost 1 base and J 0 bases, leaving 7 bases between the germline ends. The CDR3 here is CASSLDHSSYEQYF. DNA of the CDR3: TGTGCCAGCAGTTTAGACCACAGCTCCTACGAGCAGTACTTC.

This clonotype is classed as medium-sized. The V and J genes are TRBV12-3 or TRBV12-4 and TRBJ2-1; D unresolved. The length of the CDR3 is 11 residues. V gave up 3 bases and J gave up 9 bases, with 6 bases separating them. CDR3 residues: CASSFSGEQFF. CDR3 in DNA: TGTGCCAGCAGTTTTAGTGGTGAGCAGTTCTTC.

This clonotype was observed at least ten times. V and J are TRBV20-1 and TRBJ2-1; TRBD2 is a possible D gene (6 bases). The CDR3 contains 14 residues. The germline V and J ends were trimmed by 0 bases and 8 bases, with 14 bases remaining between them. Germline V gene data show CDR1 as DFQATT and CDR2 as SNEGSKA (reference sequence). The CDR3 DNA reads as TGCAGTGCTAGAGATAATCGAGGGAGGCATGAGCAGTTCTTC. Translation gives CSARDNRGRHEQFF.

This clonotype was recorded at least ten times. The rearrangement links TRBV7-3 to TRBJ1-6; D unresolved. CDR1 is SGHTA, CDR2 FQGTGA, per germline. The V end was cut by 3 bases, the J end by 5 bases, with 5 bases between. The CDR3 totals 13 residues. CDR3 nucleotides: TGTGCCAGCAGCTTGGGAAATAATTCACCCCTCCACTTT. Translating gives CASSLGNNSPLHF. Together with reference TRBV7-3 and TRBJ1-6, the CDR3 gives the full variable domain: GAGVSQTPSNKVTEKGKYVELRCDPISGHTALYWYRQSLGQGPEFLIYFQGTGAADDSGLPNDRFFAVRPEGSVSTLKIQRTERGDSAVYLCASSLGNNSPLHFGNGTRLTVT.

Ten or more counts support this clonotype. This chain's CDR3 is CATSAPRGTGVGYTF. The CDR3 bases are TGTGCCACCAGTGCCCCTCGCGGGACAGGGGTAGGCTACACCTTC. The chain couples TRBV24-1 to TRBJ1-2; 10 nucleotides line up with TRBD1. The junction had 10 bases not matched to a gene; V was cut back by 5 bases and J by 8 bases. The CDR3 consists of 15 residues. Looked up from germline, CDR1 is KGHDR and CDR2 is SFDVKD.

This clonotype showed up many times. V and J are TRBV3-1 and TRBJ2-5; TRBD1 agrees at 7 bases. The germline V gene encodes CDR1 LGHDT and CDR2 YNNKEL (reference sequence). Germline trimming cut 1 base from V and 4 bases from J; bases unmatched to any gene: 6. CDR3 size: 15 residues. CDR3 in DNA: TGTGCCAGCAGCCAAGCCCAAAACAGGGGAGAGACCCAGTACTTC. Its translation: CASSQAQNRGETQYF.

Many counts were recorded for this clonotype. The chain recombines TRBV19 with TRBJ1-2; D remains ambiguous. Trimming left V 3 bases short and J 8 bases short, with 16 bases between. The CDR3 has 14 residues. CDR1 is LNHDA, CDR2 SQIVND, per germline (reference sequence). CDR3 nucleotide sequence: TGTGCCAGTAGTATGCGCCCCGGTGACGGGGGCTACACCTTC. It specifies CASSMRPGDGGYTF.

By share, this clonotype counts as medium-sized (0.01 to 0.1%). CDR3 residues: CASSLTGSNQPQHF. CDR3 DNA sequence: TGTGCCAGCAGCTTGACAGGGAGCAATCAGCCCCAGCATTTT. The chain joins TRBV11-1 to TRBJ1-5; 7 nucleotides match TRBD1. V lost 3 bases, J lost 1 base, and 0 bases stayed unmatched. This CDR3 region has 14 residues. CDR1 SGHAT and CDR2 FQDESV come from the germline V gene (reference sequence).

Ten or more counts support this clonotype. The rearrangement links TRBV27 to TRBJ2-7; 7 nucleotides agree with TRBD1. Germline V CDR1 and CDR2: MNHEY, SMNVEV (reference sequence). The CDR3 consists of 14 residues. With 5 bases clipped from V and 2 bases from J, the junction kept 6 bases outside the gene matches. The CDR3 DNA reads TGTGCCAGCAGTCCAAGACAGGGCCCCTACGAGCAGTACTTC. Amino acid sequence: CASSPRQGPYEQYF.

This clonotype was recorded at least ten times. This chain joins TRBV10-2 and TRBJ1-5; maybe TRBD1 (6 bases). The germline V and J ends were trimmed by 6 bases and 5 bases, with 14 bases remaining between them. Per germline, CDR1 WSHSY and CDR2 SAAADI. The CDR3 length is 14 residues. The chain's CDR3 is CASSRQAEDQPQHF. The CDR3 coding sequence is TGCGCCAGCAGCCGACAGGCTGAAGATCAGCCCCAGCATTTT.

This clonotype was counted ten times or more. The chain is built from TRBV7-4 and TRBJ1-5, with D tentatively TRBD1 (5 bases). CDR3 length: 18 residues. Germline CDR1 is SGHVT and CDR2 is SQSDAQ. Trimming pared 5 bases from V and 1 base from J, leaving 21 bases between. The DNA for the CDR3 is TGTGCCAGCAGCCCGCGCTGTGTGTGCAGGGAGAGCAATCAGCCCCAGCATTTT. This gives the protein CASSPRCVCRESNQPQHF.

This clonotype is judged medium-sized. V gene TRBV27 combines with J gene TRBJ2-1; the match to TRBD2 covers 13 bases. The germline gives CDR1 MNHEY, CDR2 SMNVEV (reference sequence). The CDR3 is 16 residues long. The J segment lost 7 bases and the V segment lost 7 bases, leaving 10 bases of the junction unmatched. CDR3 amino acids: CASTPFGTSGTNEQFF. The CDR3 DNA reads as TGTGCCAGCACCCCTTTTGGGACTAGCGGGACAAATGAGCAGTTCTTC.

In this sample, this clonotype turned up many times. CDR3 amino acids: CATLGPGNQPQHF. For the CDR3, the DNA is TGTGCCACCCTAGGCCCAGGGAATCAGCCCCAGCATTTT. The J gene is TRBJ1-5, the V gene TRBV28; D may be TRBD1 (5 bases). V dropped 10 bases and J dropped 4 bases, with 14 bases sitting between them. This CDR3 is built from 13 residues. Looked up from germline, CDR1 is MDHEN and CDR2 is SYDVKM. Combining the CDR3 with reference TRBV28 and TRBJ1-5 gives the whole variable domain DVKVTQSSRYLVKRTGEKVFLECVQDMDHENMFWYRQDPGLGLRLIYFSYDVKMKEKGDIPEGYSVSREKKERFSLILESASTNQTSMYLCATLGPGNQPQHFGDGTRLSIL.

The chain has TRBV27 and TRBJ1-2, with TRBD1 identical over 9 bases. CDR1 is MNHEY and CDR2 is SMNVEV in the germline V gene (reference sequence). CDR3 length: 14 residues. J gave up 8 bases and V 6 bases, and 10 bases lay outside the gene matches. Written as DNA, the CDR3 is TGTGCCAGCAGCTGGGGACAGGGCATAAGCGGCTACACCTTC. Translated: CASSWGQGISGYTF.

This clonotype qualifies as medium-sized (0.01 to 0.1%). The chain employs TRBV3-1 and TRBJ1-6, with D possibly TRBD1 on 6 matching bases. Germline V gives CDR1 LGHDT, CDR2 YNNKEL (reference sequence). The V end lost 4 bases, the J end lost 7 bases, and 14 bases lay between the germline ends. This CDR3 is built from 15 residues. The CDR3 nucleotides read TGTGCCAGCAGCCGCGGACAGCTCCCGAATTCACCCCTCCACTTT. This gives the protein CASSRGQLPNSPLHF.

This clonotype was observed at least ten times. V and J are TRBV4-1 and TRBJ2-1, with TRBD2 as a possible D gene (5 bases). The germline V and J ends were trimmed by 1 base and 4 bases, with 11 bases remaining between them. There are 15 residues in the CDR3. In germline, CDR1 is MGHRA, CDR2 YSYEKL. CDR3 sequence: CASSQVGGAYNEQFF. CDR3 sequence (DNA): TGCGCCAGCAGCCAAGTAGGAGGAGCATACAATGAGCAGTTCTTC.

By proportion, this clonotype is medium-sized. The chain has TRBV6-6 and TRBJ1-5; 7 bases are a match to TRBD1. The CDR3 has 14 amino acids. J gave up 11 bases and V 4 bases, and 11 bases lay outside the gene matches. Germline V gene lookup returns CDR1 MNHNY and CDR2 SVGAGI (reference sequence). The CDR3, as DNA: TGTGCCAGCAGTTCAGGCCAGGGGGGTTCGGCCCAGCATTTT. Protein sequence: CASSSGQGGSAQHF.

This clonotype is labeled as large (0.1 to 1%). The chain joins TRBV7-2 to TRBJ1-4; D is possibly TRBD1 (6 bases). V gave up 2 bases and J gave up 4 bases, with 11 bases separating them. The germline CDR1 and CDR2 sequences are SGHTA and FQGNSA. The CDR3 runs to 15 residues. CDR3 sequence reads: CASSLPVGGNEKLFF. The CDR3 region has the DNA TGTGCCAGCAGCTTACCGGTAGGGGGTAATGAAAAACTGTTTTTT.

This clonotype has just a few counts. This rearrangement joins TRBV20-1 to TRBJ2-7; D perhaps matches TRBD2 (5 bases). The CDR3 sequence is 15 residues long. V was clipped by 1 base and J by 1 base, with 14 bases between them. Germline CDR1 is DFQATT and CDR2 is SNEGSKA (reference sequence). The CDR3 bases are TGCAGTGCTAGAGTAAGCCCCTCGGGATCCTACGAGCAGTACGTC. This translates into CSARVSPSGSYEQYV.

This clonotype was picked up many times. V is TRBV2 and J is TRBJ2-7; D not resolved. Germline V gene data show CDR1 as SNHLY and CDR2 as FYNNEI. Trimming stripped 8 bases from V and 1 base from J, with 18 bases between. The length of the CDR3 is 15 residues. The CDR3 protein is CASGAQSQFSYEQYF. In DNA form, the CDR3 reads TGTGCCAGCGGCGCACAAAGTCAATTTTCCTACGAGCAGTACTTC.

This clonotype has ten or more counts. The V and J genes are TRBV24-1 and TRBJ1-2; D ambiguous. The V gene's germline CDR1 is KGHDR and CDR2 SFDVKD. The CDR3 contains 13 residues. V was clipped by 5 bases and J by 2 bases, with 8 bases between them. In DNA, the CDR3 is TGTGCCACCAGTGTTGGGGAAAACTATGGCTACACCTTC. Encoded protein: CATSVGENYGYTF.

This clonotype came up many times. The V and J genes are TRBV6-5 and TRBJ2-7, with 9 nucleotides matching TRBD2. Trimming removed 0 bases from V and 3 bases from J; junction bases left unmatched: 3. This CDR3 is built from 15 residues. CDR1 MNHEY and CDR2 SVGAGI come from the germline V gene. The CDR3 protein is CASSYSGTSHYEQYF. In nucleotides, the CDR3 is TGTGCCAGCAGTTACTCAGGGACTAGCCACTACGAGCAGTACTTC.

This chain uses TRBV6-6 with TRBJ1-1, with TRBD1 matching over 8 bases. CDR3 size: 15 residues. Germline V gene data show CDR1 as MNHNY and CDR2 as SVGAGI (reference sequence). J was trimmed by 1 base and V by 4 bases; bases with no gene match: 5. CDR3 DNA: TGTGCCAGCAGTTCCAATGACAGGGGGAACACTGAAGCTTTCTTT. It translates to CASSSNDRGNTEAFF.

A single count supports this clonotype. The rearrangement uses TRBV7-8 and TRBJ1-2; D is undetermined. Trimming removed 1 base from V and 0 bases from J, with 15 bases in between. CDR1 and CDR2 from the germline V gene are SGHVS and FQNEAQ. The CDR3 runs 17 residues. This CDR3 is CASSLVIRPTSNYGYTF. The CDR3 DNA sequence: TGTGCCAGCAGCTTAGTGATAAGGCCCACCTCTAACTATGGCTACACCTTC.

At least ten counts were recorded for this clonotype. V is TRBV7-9 and J is TRBJ1-2; tentative D call: TRBD1 (6 bases). CDR1 is SEHNR and CDR2 is FQNEAQ in the germline V gene (reference sequence). The CDR3 sequence is 18 residues long. V was shortened by 5 bases and J by 1 base, with 23 bases between the two germline ends. The CDR3 protein is CASSPGPGASDYNYGYTF. The CDR3 DNA sequence: TGTGCCAGCAGCCCCGGTCCGGGGGCGTCCGATTATAACTATGGCTACACCTTC.

This clonotype is labeled as large. The chain couples TRBV7-9 to TRBJ1-1; a weak D match, TRBD1 (5 bases). Germline lookup yields CDR1 SEHNR and CDR2 FQNEAQ (reference sequence). The CDR3 runs 15 residues. V shed 1 base and J shed 0 bases, with 9 bases lying between them. The CDR3 DNA sequence: TGTGCCAGCAGCTTAGGGGGGGTTATGAACACTGAAGCTTTCTTT. Translating it yields CASSLGGVMNTEAFF.

This clonotype is medium-sized by share. This chain joins TRBV9 and TRBJ2-1; TRBD2 aligns across 7 bases. The CDR3 has 16 amino acids. Germline CDR1 and CDR2: SGDLS and YYNGEE. V shed 6 bases, J shed 5 bases, and the junction held 14 bases outside the gene matches. CDR3 bases: TGTGCCAGCACCCGCACCGGAAGCGGGGCCGACAATGAGCAGTTCTTC. This translates into CASTRTGSGADNEQFF.

The sample holds many counts of this clonotype. This chain connects TRBV6-2 or TRBV6-3 to TRBJ2-7, with 7 nucleotides matching TRBD1. The V and J ends lost 8 bases and 2 bases, in that order; junction bases with no gene match: 6. Germline CDR1 and CDR2: MNHEY and SVGEGT. The CDR3 loop spans 13 amino acids. The CDR3, as DNA: TGTGCCAGCGGAACAGGGGCCCCCTACGAGCAGTACTTC. Its translation: CASGTGAPYEQYF.

By share, this clonotype counts as medium-sized. The rearrangement joins TRBV10-3 to TRBJ2-2, with D possibly being TRBD1 (5 bases). The V and J ends lost 4 bases and 4 bases respectively, with 19 bases between them. Germline lookup yields CDR1 ENHRY and CDR2 SYGVKD. The CDR3 totals 17 residues. CDR3 in DNA: TGTGCCATCAGTGGACAACCAAAAGGGGCAGGCACCGGGGAGCTGTTTTTT. This translates into CAISGQPKGAGTGELFF.